These T cell receptor beta chains were read from a single sample in a study of technical replicates of blood from several donors. TCRdb's copy holds only in-frame clones and misses some; the assay was immunoSEQ multiplex PCR. The sample consists of tens of thousands of clones, about 91% of them appearing once. Specimen: T cells isolated from PBMCs. The receptor set was obtained from a human donor in good health. CDR3s include the opening cysteine and the closing phenylalanine or tryptophan. The D gene is left open where the match is weak. Clone size is stated in some rows and not others, as once, few, many or a class when expanded.

D gene: NA; J gene: TRBJ2-3; clone size: NA; V gene: TRBV6-6; CDR3 DNA: TGTGCCAGCAAGCGCGGTAGCACAGATACGCAGTATTTT; CDR3 protein: CASKRGSTDTQYF
D gene: NA; J gene: TRBJ2-1; clone size: NA; V gene: TRBV11-3; CDR3 DNA: TGTGCCAGCAGCTTAGGTTCGGATGAGCAGTTCTTC; CDR3 protein: CASSLGSDEQFF
D gene: TRBD1; J gene: TRBJ1-3; clone size: NA; V gene: TRBV2; CDR3 DNA: TGTGCCAGCAGTGACAGGACAGGGGCTAACACCATATATTTT; CDR3 protein: CASSDRTGANTIYF
D gene: TRBD2; J gene: TRBJ2-7; clone size: NA; V gene: TRBV5-8; CDR3 DNA: TGTGCCAGCAGCTTCGGGGGGGCGGTTTACGAGCAGTACTTC; CDR3 protein: CASSFGGAVYEQYF
D gene: NA; J gene: TRBJ2-7; clone size: NA; V gene: TRBV7-2; CDR3 DNA: TGTGCCAGCAGCTTAAGGCAGGGGGGTAACTACGAGCAGTACTTC; CDR3 protein: CASSLRQGGNYEQYF
D gene: NA; J gene: TRBJ1-2; clone size: few; V gene: TRBV6-5; CDR3 DNA: TGTGCCAGCAGTTACTCGTCACTGGGGTCGGGAGGCTACACCTTC; CDR3 protein: CASSYSSLGSGGYTF
D gene: TRBD2; J gene: TRBJ2-7; clone size: NA; V gene: TRBV2; CDR3 DNA: TGTGCCAGCAGTTCCACCGGGACTAGCGGGTCCTACGAGCAGTACTTC; CDR3 protein: CASSSTGTSGSYEQYF
D gene: NA; J gene: TRBJ2-3; clone size: NA; V gene: TRBV28; CDR3 DNA: TGTGCCAGCAGTTTAGTCTCAGGCACGCCGAGATCTAGCACAGATACGCAGTATTTT; CDR3 protein: CASSLVSGTPRSSTDTQYF
D gene: TRBD1; J gene: TRBJ2-3; clone size: NA; V gene: TRBV28; CDR3 DNA: TGTGCCAGCAGTCGGGACAGGGGATACACAGATACGCAGTATTTT; CDR3 protein: CASSRDRGYTDTQYF
D gene: TRBD1; J gene: TRBJ1-1; clone size: NA; V gene: TRBV2; CDR3 DNA: TGTGCCAGCAGGCCACAGGGGGCTTCCGAAGCTTTCTTT; CDR3 protein: CASRPQGASEAFF
D gene: TRBD1; J gene: TRBJ1-6; clone size: NA; V gene: TRBV6-5; CDR3 DNA: TGTGCCAGCAGTGTAACCGGACAGGGGGCGTCACCCCTCCACTTT; CDR3 protein: CASSVTGQGASPLHF
D gene: TRBD1; J gene: TRBJ1-2; clone size: NA; V gene: TRBV28; CDR3 DNA: TGTGCCACCTTCGGGACAGGGGGCCGAGCTAACTATGGCTACACCTTC; CDR3 protein: CATFGTGGRANYGYTF
D gene: TRBD1; J gene: TRBJ2-7; clone size: NA; V gene: TRBV7-9; CDR3 DNA: TGTGCCAGCAGCCTTCGGACAGGCTACGAGCAGTACTTC; CDR3 protein: CASSLRTGYEQYF